What follows describes a single T cell receptor beta chain. Its antigen is still unknown. Constant-segment-primed 5'RACE gave TCR alpha and TCR beta cDNA libraries with sample barcodes and UMIs. TCRdb reprocessed the 5' RACE reads via MiXCR and lists one record per CDR3 protein. The data show 85,000 to 130,000 distinct CDR3 sequences, 9.5% to 15% seen once. This record belongs to a study of T-cell memory formation after mild COVID-19. Study-level results: Clones that contracted clustered mainly in CM and EM if CD4+ and in EMRA if CD8+.

V lost 4 bases and J lost 1, with 4 bases in between. The CDR3 is 11 residues long. Germline CDR1 SQVTM, CDR2 ANQGSEA. This rearrangement joins TRBV29-1 to TRBJ1-1; unclear D gene. This TCR was sampled from an adult woman who had mild COVID-19 (a few samples of this study predate the infection). Cell type and time point are not known. Sequenced: PBMCs or a T cell subset sorted from them (not recorded which). DNA for the CDR3: TGCAGCGTTGGGCCGAACACTGAAGCTTTCTTT. Encoded protein: CSVGPNTEAFF.